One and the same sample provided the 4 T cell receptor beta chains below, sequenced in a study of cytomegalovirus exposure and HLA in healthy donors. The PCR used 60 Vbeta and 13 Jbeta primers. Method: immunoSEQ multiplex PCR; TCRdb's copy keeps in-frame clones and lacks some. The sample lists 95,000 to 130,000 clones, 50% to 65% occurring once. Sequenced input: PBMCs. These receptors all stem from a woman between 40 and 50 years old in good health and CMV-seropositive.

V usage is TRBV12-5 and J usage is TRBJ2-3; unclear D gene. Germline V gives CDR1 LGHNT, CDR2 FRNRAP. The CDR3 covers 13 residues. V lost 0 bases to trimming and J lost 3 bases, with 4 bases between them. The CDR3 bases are TGTGCTAGTGGTTTGGTATCTACAGATACGCAGTATTTT. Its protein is CASGLVSTDTQYF.

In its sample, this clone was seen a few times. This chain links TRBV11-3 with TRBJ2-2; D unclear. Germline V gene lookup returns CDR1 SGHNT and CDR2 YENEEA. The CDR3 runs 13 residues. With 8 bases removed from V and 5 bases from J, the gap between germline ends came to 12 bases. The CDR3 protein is CASRSPQTGELFF. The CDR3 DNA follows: TGTGCCAGCCGAAGCCCCCAAACCGGGGAGCTGTTTTTT.

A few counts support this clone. The CDR3 loop reads CASSTLDRAQPQHF. In DNA, the CDR3 is TGTGCCAGCAGCACGTTGGACAGGGCTCAGCCCCAGCATTTT. The chain uses TRBV5-6 and TRBJ1-5; TRBD1 agrees at 8 bases. This CDR3 contains 14 residues. The J segment lost 6 bases and the V segment lost 4 bases, leaving 6 bases of the junction unmatched. Germline V CDR1 and CDR2: SGHDT, YYEEEE.

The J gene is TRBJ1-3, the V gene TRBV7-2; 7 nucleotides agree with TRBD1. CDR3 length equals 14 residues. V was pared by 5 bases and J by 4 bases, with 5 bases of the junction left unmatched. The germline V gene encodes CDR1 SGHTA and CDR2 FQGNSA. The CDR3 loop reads CASSTPGGGNTIYF. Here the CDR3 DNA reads TGTGCCAGCAGCACGCCAGGGGGAGGAAACACCATATATTTT. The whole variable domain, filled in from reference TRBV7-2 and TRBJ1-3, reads GAGVSQSPSNKVTEKGKDVELRCDPISGHTALYWYRQSLGQGLEFLIYFQGNSAPDKSGLPSDRFSAERTGGSVSTLTIQRTQQEDSAVYLCASSTPGGGNTIYFGEGSWLTVV.